The T cell receptor (beta chain) described here comes from a study of shared clonotypes between healthy human individuals. For the study at large: CD4 naive and CD4 memory each took three plates per donor, while CD8 naive took two and CD8 memory one.

Study findings and constraints: Naive subsets tended to show greater estimated richness than memory subsets. Non-shared clonotypes had lower generation probabilities than those shared by all four donors.

Turning to this clone: Its antigen is not identified.

This CDR3 spans 17 amino acids. Unmatched junction bases numbered 13, after V lost 2 bases and J lost 7 bases. CDR1 is MDHEN, CDR2 SYDVKM, per germline. Each sorted subset replicate got 200 ng genomic DNA, 25,000 to 35,000 genomes. Measured with immunoSEQ multiplex PCR; TCRdb has only the in-frame clones, and not every one. The data contain over a million clones, around three quarters of them singletons. Sequenced: memory CD4+ T cells from PBMCs. This sample's subset: CD45RA-negative fraction. This sequence originates from a man between 18 and 35 years old in good health. Some clones in this sample may be carry-over from other donors' samples. The chain links TRBV28 to TRBJ2-7; TRBD2 aligns across 11 bases. The CDR3 DNA sequence: TGTGCCAGCAGTTTAATTAGGGGACTAGCGGCCGTGACTGAGCAGTACTTC. This gives the protein CASSLIRGLAAVTEQYF.